The present TCR beta chain was sequenced within a study of blood T cell repertoires in COVID-19 (dated by TCRdb to between 2020 and 2021). Regarding the study in general: Samples covering the acute and convalescent phases of COVID-19 were provided by collaborators in the United States, Italy and Spain. The prospective study material was composed of cDNA or gDNA derived from T cells, B-cell-depleted T cells, or PBMCs. Deeply sampled blood TCRbeta repertoires from subjects exposed to, actively infected with, or recovered from COVID-19 were included in the dataset. The repertoires were made available in a free public database intended to serve as a resource for research on the immune response to SARS-CoV-2. The samples were drawn from two sources: the first 160 participants of the ongoing ImmuneRACE study, and fewer than 1,500 subjects contributed by 6 global collaborators. A de-identified subject ID, COVID-19 status, age in years and sex were almost always included in the sample metadata. Where available, HLA class I and class II types were obtained from metadata supplied by the sample provider rather than from assay-based typing.

CDR1 SEHNR and CDR2 FQNEAQ are derived from the germline V gene (reference sequence). V is reduced by 2 bases and J by 7 bases, leaving a spacing of 15 bases between them. The CDR3 spans 14 residues, from the cysteine through the phenylalanine. Left in the record is the CDR3 DNA by itself, 42 bases read in frame from the first base. TCRbeta CDR3 regions were amplified from genomic DNA by means of the immunoSEQ Assay, a bias-controlled multiplex PCR. The authors processed their data as follows. The number of nucleated cells in each sample was estimated by amplification of reference gene primers within the assay. To quantify the absolute abundance of each unique TCRbeta CDR3 rearrangement, sequence reads were collapsed and filtered. For each sample, productive Simpson clonality was calculated as the square root of Simpson's diversity index across productive rearrangements. TCRdb re-hosts the immuneACCESS table, in-frame sequences only. Its copies lack some clones; in the studies checked, an unresolved V gene accounts for under half of them, and the cause for the rest is not known. The DNA was the basis for D and trimming; V, J and clone size are from that table. Recorded for this sample are about 96,000 clones; around 90% of them occurred a single time. The ten largest make up more than 3.5% of the sample.

At one collaborating source in Seattle, patients were enrolled during active infection and were followed longitudinally through the course of disease. Each collaborating institution followed its own protocols to collect whole blood in K2EDTA tubes. Collaborator samples were shipped for TCRbeta analysis as frozen whole blood, isolated PBMCs, or DNA extracted from either sample type. Overall study outcomes, separate from this receptor: The amount of clinical and demographic metadata varied by source and participant and was provided uncurated.

On this clone itself: The clone's antigen remains unknown. Per-nucleotide qualities are absent, and no much larger clonotype sits a single base away.

Sequencing input: peripheral blood. The chain couples TRBV7-9 to TRBJ2-7, with no D gene named confidently. The clonotype was recovered from a human donor with COVID-19, enrolled during active disease. The donor label of this sample is uncertain. CDR3 loop: CASSLNRPYGEQYF. The DNA is TGTGCCAGCAGCTTAAACCGCCCCTACGGTGAGCAGTACTTC.